These 16 T cell receptor beta chains were all obtained from the same sample, sequenced in a study of CD8 T cells in ankylosing spondylitis. TCRdb re-called the 5' RACE reads with MiXCR, one entry per CDR3 protein. Among roughly 260,000 distinct CDR3 sequences listed, 20% were seen once. Source material: blood, either unsorted or a sorted T cell fraction (not recorded which). The source of these receptors is a male donor with ankylosing spondylitis or in good health (not recorded which).

This clonotype was counted only a few times. J is TRBJ2-7 and V is TRBV10-2; TRBD2 aligns across 12 bases. Germline CDR1 is WSHSY and CDR2 is SAAADI. This CDR3 is built from 13 residues. V lost 2 bases, J lost 9 bases, and 2 bases stayed unmatched. CDR3 in amino acids: CASSEGGLAGQYV. The CDR3 DNA sequence: TGCGCCAGCAGTGAGGGGGGACTAGCGGGGCAGTACGTC.

In its sample, this clonotype was seen many times. The V gene is TRBV20-1, the J gene TRBJ1-5; the match to TRBD1 covers 11 bases. The length of the CDR3 is 15 residues. CDR1 and CDR2 from the germline V gene are DFQATT and SNEGSKA (reference sequence). The V and J ends lost 5 bases and 6 bases, in that order; junction bases with no gene match: 9. The CDR3 DNA reads as TGCAGTGCTGGCTCCGGGACAGGGGGGTTTCAGCCCCAGCATTTT. Translating it yields CSAGSGTGGFQPQHF.

This clonotype appeared a single time. The chain recombines TRBV21-1 with TRBJ1-5. TRBV21-1 is classified as a pseudogene. This CDR3 comprises 16 residues. CDR3 loop: CASSKGGYDLSQPQHF. In DNA form, the CDR3 reads TGTGCCAGCAGCAAAGGAGGGTACGACCTATCGCAGCCCCAGCATTTT.

The CDR3 bases are TGCAGCTTGTGGCGGGTGGGGGAGCTGTTTTTT. It yields the protein CSLWRVGELFF. The chain has TRBV29-1 and TRBJ2-2, with TRBD2 as a possible D gene (5 bases). V lost 8 bases and J 8 bases, leaving 12 bases between the germline ends. CDR3 length: 11 residues. Germline V CDR1 and CDR2: SQVTM, ANQGSEA.

There are a few counts of this clonotype. The chain links TRBV7-8 to TRBJ2-3; D is uncertain. The V end was cut by 0 bases, the J end by 4 bases, with 5 bases between. Looked up from germline, CDR1 is SGHVS and CDR2 is FQNEAQ. The CDR3 runs to 13 residues. In DNA, the CDR3 is TGTGCCAGCAGCTTAGCGTGGCCAGATACGCAGTATTTT. It translates to CASSLAWPDTQYF.

J is TRBJ2-5 and V is TRBV20-1; TRBD1 matches at 9 bases. CDR1 and CDR2 (germline): DFQATT, SNEGSKA (reference sequence). V lost 1 base, J lost 5 bases, and 8 bases stayed unmatched. This CDR3 is 15 amino acids long. CDR3 amino acids: CSARARTGVSETQYF. CDR3 in DNA: TGCAGTGCTAGAGCCAGGACAGGGGTTTCGGAGACCCAGTACTTC.

The chain employs TRBV3-1 and TRBJ2-5; 7 bases are shared with TRBD2. V was clipped by 4 bases and J by 0 bases; unmatched bases: 2. The CDR3 length is 14 residues. Germline CDR1 LGHDT, CDR2 YNNKEL (reference sequence). CDR3 in DNA: TGTGCCAGCAGCCGGGGACTACACCAAGAGACCCAGTACTTC. It specifies CASSRGLHQETQYF.

The chain recombines TRBV2 with TRBJ2-3, with 10 positions matching TRBD2. Per germline, CDR1 SNHLY and CDR2 FYNNEI. This CDR3 spans 18 amino acids. The junction had 18 bases not matched to a gene; V was cut back by 3 bases and J by 9 bases. The CDR3 DNA reads TGTGCCAGCAGTGAGAGCCCGCTAGCGGGGGCTTGGGAATGCACGCAGTATTTT. Its translation: CASSESPLAGAWECTQYF. Full variable domain (outside the CDR3, taken from reference TRBV2 and TRBJ2-3): EPEVTQTPSHQVTQMGQEVILRCVPISNHLYFYWYRQILGQKVEFLVSFYNNEISEKSEIFDDQFSVERPDGSNFTLKIRSTKLEDSAMYFCASSESPLAGAWECTQYFGPGTRLTVL.

This clonotype has more than one count but fewer than ten. The rearrangement joins TRBV7-4 to TRBJ1-5, with D unresolved. With 8 bases removed from V and 4 bases from J, the gap between germline ends came to 12 bases. The CDR3 is 13 residues long. The germline V gene has CDR1 SGHVT and CDR2 SQSDAQ. CDR3 nucleotides: TGTGCCAGCCCTCCGGGCGGGAATCAGCCCCAGCATTTT. Its protein is CASPPGGNQPQHF.

There are a few counts of this clonotype. CDR3 protein: CASSLRRETEAFF. For the CDR3, the DNA is TGTGCCAGCAGTTTACGCAGGGAAACTGAAGCTTTCTTT. The chain couples TRBV12-3 or TRBV12-4 to TRBJ1-1; perhaps TRBD1 as D (5 bases). Trimming removed 2 bases at V and 5 bases at J, with 9 bases between. This CDR3 contains 13 residues.

This clonotype was observed a handful of times. This chain joins TRBV12-3 or TRBV12-4 and TRBJ1-3; D not certain. CDR3 length equals 13 residues. Trimming removed 2 bases at V and 2 bases at J, with 4 bases between. CDR3 in amino acids: CASSLQAGNTIYF. The CDR3 DNA reads as TGTGCCAGCAGTTTACAGGCTGGAAACACCATATATTTT.

This clonotype was observed at least ten times. The rearrangement links TRBV7-9 to TRBJ2-1, with 12 bases matching TRBD2. V trimming: 1 base; J trimming: 10 bases; junction bases outside the gene matches: 5. The germline gives CDR1 SEHNR, CDR2 FQNEAQ (reference sequence). The CDR3 is made up of 15 amino acids. The CDR3 here is CASSLGLAGVYEQFF. CDR3 DNA sequence: TGTGCCAGCAGCTTAGGACTAGCGGGAGTCTACGAGCAGTTCTTC.

The genes are TRBV24-1 and TRBJ2-2, with D possibly being TRBD1 (6 bases). Trimming took 7 bases from V and 1 from J, leaving 12 bases between them. Germline CDR1 KGHDR, CDR2 SFDVKD. The length of the CDR3 is 15 residues. The CDR3 region has the DNA TGTGCCACCAGGGATGGACAGAGGAACACCGGGGAGCTGTTTTTT. As protein: CATRDGQRNTGELFF.

This clonotype was seen a handful of times. The chain employs TRBV20-1 and TRBJ2-7; D remains ambiguous. The ends were cut back, 0 bases at V and 0 bases at J, with 6 bases in the middle. CDR3 length: 13 residues. Per germline, CDR1 DFQATT and CDR2 SNEGSKA (reference sequence). This CDR3 reads CSARDRNSYEQYV. The CDR3 DNA follows: TGCAGTGCTAGAGATCGAAACTCCTACGAGCAGTACGTC.

This clonotype was observed a handful of times. The rearrangement links TRBV7-8 to TRBJ1-1; a possible D gene is TRBD1 (5 bases). The CDR3 spans 15 residues. CDR1 SGHVS and CDR2 FQNEAQ come from the germline V gene. V lost 0 bases and J lost 4, with 12 bases in between. Here the CDR3 DNA reads TGTGCCAGCAGCTTAGCCGCGCAGGGAGCCACTGAAGCTTTCTTT. Its translation: CASSLAAQGATEAFF.

The V gene is TRBV6-1, the J gene TRBJ2-7; D remains ambiguous. Trimming cost V 2 bases and J 2 bases, with 7 bases left between them. The CDR3 is 13 amino acids. The germline CDR1 and CDR2 sequences are MNHNS and SASEGT. CDR3 region: CASSEFAAYEQYV. The CDR3, as DNA: TGTGCCAGCAGTGAATTTGCGGCCTACGAGCAGTACGTC.